This T cell receptor beta chain was captured in a study of shared clonotypes between healthy human individuals (TCRdb year 2020). About the full investigation: A couple of women and three men aged 18 to 49 years were included in the cohort. To increase sequencing depth and limit assay-specific biases, TCR repertoire library preparation and sequencing were carried out by different laboratories using diverse techniques. Between about 0.8 and 9 billion PBMCs per donor were obtained by leukapheresis. The study deeply sequenced blood TCR repertoires of roughly five healthy adults to estimate repertoire size and the extent of clonotype sharing between individuals. For each donor, CD4 naive and CD4 memory were each run on three plates, CD8 naive on two plates, and CD8 memory on one plate. What the research found in general, with its limitations: Higher generation probabilities were observed for clonotypes shared by all four sorted-subset donors than for non-shared clonotypes. Only blood was sampled, and tissue TCR repertoires likely differ from those in blood. Estimated clonotype richness was generally larger for naive than for memory subsets. Even with the large sequencing depth, rarefaction of the sorted-subset datasets indicated that sequencing was incomplete. The small number of donors limited the genetic and exposure-history diversity represented. Across a few donors, approximately 5% of naive CD4, approximately 3.5% of naive CD8, 2.3% of memory CD4, and 0.3% to 0.45% of memory CD8 clonotypes were shared. Pairwise subsampling led to the expectation that sequencing depth would affect the degree of clonotype sharing among donors.

CD8 naive samples were CD45RO-negative cells positively selected for CCR7, giving a CD45RA+CCR7+ population that excluded TemRA cells. Healthy HIV-negative adults with no recently reported acute infections or vaccinations were included as donors. Every donor was a Caucasian adult residing in Nashville, Tennessee, USA. After blood collection by leukapheresis, PBMCs were isolated using Ficoll-Histopaque density gradient centrifugation and then cryopreserved in the vapor phase of liquid nitrogen. Analytical flow cytometry was used to check the purity and quantity of every magnetically sorted T cell population. Each sorted fraction had its genomic DNA isolated and then quantified by UV absorbance on a Nanodrop 2000c. Comment on this clone: The clone's antigen remains unknown. Base qualities are not at hand, and no much larger clone is one base apart.

Using the deep immunoSEQ assay, multiplex PCR amplified TCR CDR3 regions from genomic DNA. Extracted genomic DNA from each cell subset was spread evenly across all wells of several immunoSEQ 96-well plates, with each plate serving as a replicate. For sorted subsets, around 0.2 ug of genomic DNA, equivalent to some 30,000 T cell genomes, went into each replicate PCR. Purified libraries were measured with a Qubit 3.0 fluorometer, size-checked on a Bioanalyzer 2100, and measured again with the KAPA Library Quantification kit. A separate single-read 150-cycle Illumina NextSeq 550 flow cell was used to sequence each immunoSEQ 96-well plate. The authors' pipeline ran thus. The immunoSEQ output contained only junctional sequences without quality scores, so filtering could not match that applied to full-length reads. To assign V/J genes and CDR3, sequences were annotated against IMGT germline references using PyIR, a Python wrapper for IgBLAST v1.9. Reads were filtered out if the reads had weak V/J assignments (E-value above 1e-6), no CDR3, stop codons, out-of-frame junctions, or ambiguous translated residues. V3J clonotypes were defined as sequences sharing an identical inferred V gene, J gene, and CDR3 amino acid sequence. Percentage overlap between repertoires was calculated by dividing the number of shared unique clonotypes by the size of the smaller repertoire. Three approaches were used to assess repertoire richness: RTK rarefaction, the Chao1 estimator, and Recon v2.1 estimates of unobserved clonotypes. Generation probabilities for all TCRbeta clonotypes obtained by the gDNA method from several donors were computed using OLGA. TCRdb carries this immuneACCESS record with in-frame sequences only. Its versions omit some clonotypes, under half of them owing to an unresolved V gene in the studies checked, with the rest unexplained. V, J and clone size reflect that table, while D and trimming were determined from the DNA. The sample has fewer than 850,000 clones on record, around 96% of them singletons. The biggest ten clones account for around 0.21% of the sample.

This TCR came from a man between 25 and 39 years old in good health. Material: naive CD8+ T cells sorted from blood. The cell subset or site label for this specimen denotes: CD45RA+CCR7+.

The encoded CDR3 is CASSPLSSFNTQYF. The bases are TGTGCCAGCAGCCCGCTCTCTAGTTTTAATACGCAGTATTTT. Rearrangement joined TRBV14 to TRBJ2-3; confidence is insufficient to name the D gene. Between the V and J ends, shortened by 4 bases and 7 bases respectively, the junction contains 15 bases. Counted from cysteine to phenylalanine, this CDR3 has 14 amino acids. The read is trimmed to its CDR3 DNA, 42 bases read in frame from base 1. According to the germline V gene, CDR1 reads SGHDN and CDR2 reads FVKESK.